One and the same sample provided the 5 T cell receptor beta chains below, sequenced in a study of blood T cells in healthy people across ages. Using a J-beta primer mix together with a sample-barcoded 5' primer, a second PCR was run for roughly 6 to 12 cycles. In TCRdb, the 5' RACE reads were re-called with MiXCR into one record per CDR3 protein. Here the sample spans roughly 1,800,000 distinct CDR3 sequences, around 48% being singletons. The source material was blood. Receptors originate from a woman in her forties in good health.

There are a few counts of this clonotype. This chain's CDR3 is CSQRQSTNYGYTF. CDR3 DNA: TGCAGCCAACGACAGAGCACTAACTATGGCTACACCTTC. The chain uses TRBV20-1 and TRBJ1-2, with D perhaps TRBD1 (5 bases). The CDR3 totals 13 residues. The germline V gene encodes CDR1 DFQATT and CDR2 SNEGSKA (reference sequence).

CDR3 sequence (DNA): TGCAGTGCTCGACTAGCGGGGGGGTACAATGAGCGGTACTTC. Its translation is CSARLAGGYNERYF. This sequence joins TRBV20-1 and TRBJ2-5; TRBD2 agrees at 14 bases. Germline-derived CDR1 and CDR2 are DFQATT and SNEGSKA (reference sequence). V lost 5 bases, J lost 13 bases, and 12 bases stayed unmatched. CDR3 length equals 14 residues.

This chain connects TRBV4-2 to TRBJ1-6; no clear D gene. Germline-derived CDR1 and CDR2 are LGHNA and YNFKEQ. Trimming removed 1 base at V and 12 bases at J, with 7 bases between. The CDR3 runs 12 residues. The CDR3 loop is CASSQAAGPLHF. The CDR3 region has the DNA TGTGCCAGCAGCCAAGCCGCGGGACCCCTCCACTTT.

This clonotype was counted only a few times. This chain's CDR3 is CASNFRDNKDTQYF. CDR3 coding DNA: TGTGCCAGCAACTTCCGGGACAATAAAGATACGCAGTATTTT. The chain uses TRBV28 and TRBJ2-3, with D possibly being TRBD1 (6 bases). This CDR3 region has 14 residues. V lost 7 bases and J 5 bases, leaving 16 bases between the germline ends. CDR1 MDHEN and CDR2 SYDVKM come from the germline V gene.

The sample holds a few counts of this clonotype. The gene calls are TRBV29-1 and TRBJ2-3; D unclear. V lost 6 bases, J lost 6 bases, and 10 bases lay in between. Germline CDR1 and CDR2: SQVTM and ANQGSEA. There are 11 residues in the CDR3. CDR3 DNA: TGCAGCGTCTACCCTCTGGATACGCAGTATTTT. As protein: CSVYPLDTQYF.